Sequencing of this T cell receptor beta chain was carried out in a study of chemoradiotherapy in HPV16-positive cancers. Study-level results: Candidate HPV-specific clones and E7-related TCR motifs grew in tumor during treatment.

Clones were sequenced by immunoSEQ multiplex PCR, and TCRdb holds only the in-frame ones, with some missing. Of some 2,900 clones in the sample, roughly 78% were seen once. Concerning this clone: Its antigen is as yet unknown.

Germline CDR1 and CDR2: SQVTM and ANQGSEA. CDR3 length: 15 amino acids. Trimming at V came to 6 bases and at J to 2 bases, leaving 9 bases not matched to a gene. The clonotype was recovered from a human donor with HPV-associated anogenital cancer. The V call is TRBV29-1, the J call TRBJ2-2; TRBD1 aligns across 7 bases. Here the sequenced sample was tumor tissue, taken from a patient who underwent chemoradiotherapy. DNA for the CDR3: TGCAGCGTGAGTCCCCGGGACAGAAACACCGGGGAGCTGTTTTTT. It translates to CSVSPRDRNTGELFF.